What follows are 3 T cell receptor beta chains derived from one specimen sequenced in a study of blood T cell repertoires in COVID-19. Measured with immunoSEQ multiplex PCR; TCRdb has only the in-frame clones, and not every one. The data show tens of thousands of clones, 80% to 95% seen once. Source material: peripheral blood. All receptors come from a man in his fifties or sixties with acute or convalescent COVID-19.

The chain employs TRBV19 and TRBJ1-1; unclear D gene. Germline CDR1 reads LNHDA; CDR2 reads SQIVND (reference sequence). Trimming cost V 3 bases and J 6 bases, with 5 bases left between them. The CDR3 runs to 11 residues. CDR3 region: CASSILAEAFF. CDR3 nucleotides: TGTGCCAGTAGTATTTTAGCTGAAGCTTTCTTT.

V is TRBV5-1 and J is TRBJ2-2; 10 positions match TRBD1. CDR3 length equals 15 residues. Germline trimming cut 4 bases from V and 1 base from J; bases unmatched to any gene: 1. CDR1 and CDR2 (germline): SGHRS, YFSETQ. CDR3 in amino acids: CASSRDRGNTGELFF. CDR3 nucleotides: TGCGCCAGCAGCAGGGACAGGGGGAACACCGGGGAGCTGTTTTTT.

The rearrangement joins TRBV6-6 to TRBJ2-5; no clear D. This CDR3 spans 13 amino acids. V shed 2 bases and J shed 0 bases, with 4 bases lying between them. Germline lookup yields CDR1 MNHNY and CDR2 SVGAGI (reference sequence). CDR3 region: CASSYNYQETQYF. CDR3 sequence (DNA): TGTGCCAGCAGTTACAACTACCAAGAGACCCAGTACTTC.